A single sample is the source of the 11 T cell receptor beta chains below, sequenced in a study of cytomegalovirus exposure and HLA in healthy donors (dated by TCRdb to between 2016 and 2019). Libraries were built with the immunoSEQ multiplex PCR assay. For the multiplex PCR, a mixture combining 60 forward primers for TCR Vbeta segments and 13 reverse primers for TCR Jbeta segments was used. In its TCRdb copy, this immuneACCESS table keeps in-frame sequences only and misses some clones. Where compared with another copy, unresolved V genes explain less than half of these, and the others have no known cause. In this sample the table shows 110,000 or so clones, 81% of which occur a single time. Around 2.1% of the sample is in the top ten clones. Material for sequencing was PBMCs. The receptors stem from a woman in her twenties or thirties in good health and CMV-seronegative.

This chain connects TRBV30 to TRBJ2-3; 14 nucleotides line up with TRBD2. Germline V gene sequence: CDR1 GTSNPN, CDR2 SVGIG (reference sequence). This CDR3 comprises 16 residues. The V and J ends lost 1 base and 6 bases, in that order; junction bases with no gene match: 6. This CDR3 is CAWSGGLAGGGDTQYF. CDR3 DNA sequence: TGTGCCTGGAGTGGCGGACTAGCGGGAGGAGGGGATACGCAGTATTTT.

CDR3 amino acids: CASSIQGFKGYTF. The CDR3 DNA sequence: TGTGCCAGCAGCATACAGGGGTTTAAGGGCTACACCTTC. V gene TRBV6-1 combines with J gene TRBJ1-2; 7 bases are shared with TRBD1. This CDR3 region has 13 residues. Germline assignment: CDR1 MNHNS and CDR2 SASEGT. The trim removed 6 bases at V and 8 bases at J, leaving 9 bases unmatched.

This chain uses TRBV19 with TRBJ1-6, with 9 nucleotides matching TRBD1. J gave up 8 bases and V 4 bases, and 6 bases lay outside the gene matches. CDR3 length equals 15 residues. Germline V gene lookup returns CDR1 LNHDA and CDR2 SQIVND (reference sequence). The CDR3 is CASSTGTGKDSPLHF. CDR3 DNA sequence: TGTGCCAGTAGTACAGGGACAGGGAAGGATTCACCCCTCCACTTT.

V and J are TRBV7-9 and TRBJ2-7; a possible D gene is TRBD2 (6 bases). CDR1 and CDR2 from the germline V gene are SEHNR and FQNEAQ (reference sequence). V lost 2 bases to trimming and J lost 0 bases, with 20 bases between them. The CDR3 has 18 residues. The CDR3 protein is CASSLIGGGPTSSYEQYF. The CDR3 coding sequence is TGTGCCAGCAGCTTAATTGGGGGAGGCCCTACCTCCTCCTACGAGCAGTACTTC.

V gene TRBV6-5 combines with J gene TRBJ2-6, with D unresolved. Between the trimmed V and J ends, which lost 4 bases and 0 bases, there was a span of 7 bases. The CDR3 consists of 15 residues. Germline CDR1 reads MNHEY; CDR2 reads SVGAGI. The CDR3 sequence: CASSLRGSGANVLTF. CDR3 nucleotides: TGTGCCAGCAGTTTGAGAGGCTCTGGGGCCAACGTCCTGACTTTC.

The genes are TRBV5-1 and TRBJ1-5; TRBD1 matches at 8 bases. Germline values: CDR1 SGHRS, CDR2 YFSETQ. The CDR3 length is 16 residues. Trimming at V came to 8 bases and at J to 2 bases, leaving 12 bases not matched to a gene. The CDR3 DNA reads TGCGCCAGTACCGCAGGGGGCTTTTCAGGCAATCAGCCCCAGCATTTT. It yields the protein CASTAGGFSGNQPQHF.

The V and J genes are TRBV27 and TRBJ2-1; D perhaps matches TRBD2 (6 bases). The CDR3 sequence is 15 residues long. V was clipped by 11 bases and J by 8 bases, with 25 bases between them. Per germline, CDR1 MNHEY and CDR2 SMNVEV (reference sequence). Written as DNA, the CDR3 is TGTGCCTCGAGCGAGCGGGCGCCCTTCGTAGATGAGCAGTTCTTC. Protein product: CASSERAPFVDEQFF.

The chain employs TRBV27 and TRBJ2-3; 13 bases are shared with TRBD2. The CDR3 contains 16 residues. Germline V gives CDR1 MNHEY, CDR2 SMNVEV (reference sequence). Trimming at V came to 1 base and at J to 4 bases, leaving 2 bases not matched to a gene. DNA of the CDR3: TGTGCCAGCAGTTTATTGGGACTAGCGGGACCAGATACGCAGTATTTT. Translating gives CASSLLGLAGPDTQYF.

This clone came up once. The rearrangement uses TRBV23-1 and TRBJ1-5; D remains unclear. TRBV23-1 is placed among ORFs of uncertain function. The CDR3 extends over 15 amino acids. V lost 2 bases and J lost 3, with 11 bases in between. The CDR3 coding sequence is TGCGCCAGCAGTCAAGGTCAGGCCCACAATCAGCCCCAGCATTTT. It is translated as CASSQGQAHNQPQHF.

This sequence joins TRBV30 and TRBJ1-1; D is undetermined. The V end was cut by 5 bases, the J end by 2 bases, with 12 bases between. The CDR3 length is 13 residues. Germline lookup yields CDR1 GTSNPN and CDR2 SVGIG (reference sequence). The CDR3 region has the DNA TGTGCCTGGGGCGACGGGAGAAACACTGAAGCTTTCTTT. This sequence encodes CAWGDGRNTEAFF.

The J gene is TRBJ2-5, the V gene TRBV5-4, with 8 bases lining up with TRBD2. The better agreement between TRBJ2-7 and the DNA end casts doubt on the J call. From germline, CDR1 is SGHNT and CDR2 YYREEE (reference sequence). The CDR3 runs to 15 residues. CDR3 sequence: CASSLPGGSSYEQYF. As DNA, the CDR3 is TGTGCCAGCAGCTTGCCGGGAGGGAGCTCCTACGAGCAGTACTTC.